Below are 2 T cell receptor beta chains sequenced from a single sample in a study of T cell repertoires in cytomegalovirus infection. TCRdb processed the reads anew with MiXCR; each CDR3 protein has one entry. The sample has about 460,000 distinct CDR3 sequences, about 11% seen once. The sample comprised PBMCs. Receptors were obtained from a human donor in good health (CMV status not recorded). Some clones in this sample may be carry-over from other donors' samples.

This clonotype turned up a few times. The chain recombines TRBV23-1 with TRBJ2-3; 9 bases match TRBD1. TRBV23-1 is known as an ORF, though its function is uncertain. The CDR3 spans 16 residues. J was trimmed by 4 bases and V by 0 bases; bases with no gene match: 5. CDR3 in DNA: TGCGCCAGCAGTCAATCCCCGGACAGGGGTGCAGATACGCAGTATTTT. Protein product: CASSQSPDRGADTQYF.

A few counts support this clonotype. The chain couples TRBV20-1 to TRBJ2-2; perhaps TRBD2 as D (5 bases). Germline V gives CDR1 DFQATT, CDR2 SNEGSKA (reference sequence). Trimming left V 3 bases short and J 5 bases short, with 13 bases between. This CDR3 is 14 amino acids long. CDR3: CSARATTGTGELFF. Here the CDR3 DNA reads TGCAGTGCTAGGGCGACCACGGGGACCGGGGAGCTGTTTTTT.